This T cell receptor beta chain derives from a study of blood T cell repertoires in COVID-19. The table came from immunoSEQ multiplex PCR; TCRdb's copy has only in-frame clones and leaves some out. The sample contains 250,000 or so clones, 70% to 90% of which appear only once. The sample holds a few counts of this clone. There are 15 residues in the CDR3. V lost 5 bases and J lost 4, with 15 bases in between. Per germline, CDR1 SGHAT and CDR2 FQNNGV. Sequencing used PBMCs or T cells enriched from blood (not recorded which). The chain employs TRBV11-2 and TRBJ1-5; a possible D gene is TRBD1 (6 bases). The TCR was taken from a woman between 45 and 65 years old who had been exposed to COVID-19. CDR3 bases: TGTGCCAGCAGCCCGAACGACAGGAGTAATCAGCCCCAGCATTTT. Translated, it gives CASSPNDRSNQPQHF. Full variable domain (outside the CDR3, taken from reference TRBV11-2 and TRBJ1-5): EAGVAQSPRYKIIEKRQSVAFWCNPISGHATLYWYQQILGQGPKLLIQFQNNGVVDDSQLPKDRFSAERLKGVDSTLKIQPAKLEDSAVYLCASSPNDRSNQPQHFGDGTRLSIL.